The subject of this entry is one T cell receptor beta chain. There are many counts of this clonotype. This receptor's antigen is unknown. One base away there is no much larger clone; base qualities are not given. Hyperthyroidism patients were aged 18 to 65 years and newly diagnosed, with disease duration of less than 2 months. The study excluded patients with uncontrolled infections, other autoimmune diseases, pregnancy or lactation. Diagnoses relied on clinical symptoms, serum thyroxine and TRAb, thyroid ultrasound and orbital computed tomography. Blood from progressor patients was collected at the time of first diagnosis with hyperthyroidism, before any ophthalmopathy symptoms had appeared. PBMCs were separated from over 9 ml of fresh peripheral blood using Ficoll-Paque density gradient centrifugation. Progressor patients were initially diagnosed with Graves' hyperthyroidism and developed ophthalmopathy during follow-up. Total RNA was extracted with Trizol reagent, and quality was checked on an Agilent 2100 Bioanalyzer.

The data derive from a study of T cells in Graves' hyperthyroidism and ophthalmopathy (dated by TCRdb to between 2019 and 2020). Study-level background: Peripheral blood samples were taken at initial diagnosis, before any treatment was given. To identify TCR V-J signatures that set the groups apart, the researchers used a discovery cohort of 90 to 100 patients, made up of under 45 with Graves' ophthalmopathy and 55 to 65 with stable Graves' hyperthyroidism. An independent validation cohort of under 20 hyperthyroidism patients and 17 patients who later progressed to ophthalmopathy tested prospective prediction of ophthalmopathy. The approximately 90 discovery patients were randomly split 7:3 into training and test sets. Thyroid tissue and blood T-cell repertoires from six Graves' hyperthyroidism patients were also compared in the study. After blood sampling, hyperthyroidism patients were treated with methimazole at a starting dose of 30 mg daily, and ophthalmopathy patients were treated with high-dose intravenous methylprednisolone. The paper describes TCR Vbeta CDR3 sequencing of 135 peripheral blood samples, made up of about 40 ophthalmopathy patients, more than 70 hyperthyroidism patients and 17 progressor patients. What the authors observed across the whole study: A 13 V-J signature model separated ophthalmopathy from stable hyperthyroidism, with approximately 86% sensitivity and roughly 82% specificity in cross-validation and 80%/75% in testing. In validation, progression to ophthalmopathy was predicted by the model with 55% to 71% sensitivity and roughly 72% specificity, a median of 6.5 months before onset. No statistical method was used to set the sample size in advance, and investigators knew the group allocation. Blood samples also contained most of the expanded thyroid clonotypes (frequency above 0.001), which suggests that blood repertoires may reflect thyroid immune responses.

Amplification of TCR beta CDR3 regions was carried out from RNA transcripts. The first round of RT-PCR for the TCR CDR3 was performed with the HTBI primer set and the Qiagen OneStep RT-PCR kit. A second multiplex PCR round built the libraries, followed by size selection and purification. Paired-end sequencing of the libraries was performed with 100 bp reads on an Illumina HiSeq2000. The published analysis was carried out like this. SOAPnuke was used to process the raw data, throwing out any read that contained adapters or uncalled bases, had a mean Phred below 15, or lacked an exact constant-primer or identifier match. COPE v1.2.5 was used to merge the high-quality paired reads, and each unique nucleotide sequence was defined as a clonotype. MiTCR v1.1 was used to align the clonotypes against IMGT TRBV, TRBD and TRBJ reference segments. The analysis was restricted to V-J combinations with a frequency above 0.0001, which together covered about 99% of the repertoires. A TCS score was defined as the ratio of F50 (clonal expansion) to E x V (chaos), with BLOSUM62-based TCRdist applied between CDR3 peptides within each V-J. Welch's t-statistics and random forest reduced around 520 V-J features to 13, which were used in a naive Bayes classifier (R e1071). In TCRdb, the public reads were trimmed at Q25 with fastp and aligned with MiXCR, with productive beta chains retained. Merged by CDR3 protein, the rows form single entries marked with the most common genes and DNA. The V and J calls here are based on TCRdb, not the publication. The sample data list under 350,000 distinct CDR3 sequences, and roughly 13% of these were observed just once. The ten most abundant clones make up 7.5% to 8% of the sample.

Trimming costs V 3 bases and J 10 bases, and their ends lie 24 bases apart. Reading the germline V gene (reference sequence) gives CDR1 GTSNPN and CDR2 SVGIG. Its CDR3 holds 15 amino acids, cysteine through phenylalanine. This entry keeps only the CDR3 DNA: 45 bases, framed from base 1. Material: blood. Rearrangement joined TRBV30 to TRBJ1-1; the D gene is perhaps TRBD1, on 5 matching bases. This clonotype originated in a woman in her twenties or thirties with Graves' hyperthyroidism that later progressed to Graves' ophthalmopathy. This receptor carries the CDR3 CAWRGLLRDPLGAFF. The DNA reads as follows: TGTGCCTGGAGAGGCCTTCTCCGGGACCCCCTCGGAGCTTTCTTT. Beyond the CDR3, the reference TRBV30 and TRBJ1-1 genes provide the residues; the full variable domain reads: SQTIHQWPATLVQPVGSPLSLECTVEGTSNPNLYWYRQAAGRGLQLLFYSVGIGQISSEVPQNLSASRPQDRQFILSSKKLLLSDSGFYLCAWRGLLRDPLGAFFGQGTRLTVV.